These T cell receptor beta chains were read from a single sample in a study of beta chain features in type 1 diabetes. Using immunoSEQ multiplex PCR, the repertoire was profiled, and TCRdb retains in-frame clones only, with some absent. The table lists 600,000 to 750,000 clones, around 11% of them singletons, with roughly 0.11% in the top ten. What was sequenced was naive CD4+ T cells from blood. The source of these receptors is a man younger than 40 with type 1 diabetes. Both conserved end residues are part of each CDR3. D genes are given only for firm matches. Rows give clone size only sometimes, using once, few, many, or a class for an expanded clone.

>TRBJ2-3|NA|TRBV5-4|NA
TGTGCCAGCAGCTTCGGTCGAGAGGGGGCAGATACGCAGTATTTT
CASSFGREGADTQYF
>TRBJ1-1|NA|TRBV7-2|NA
TGTGCCAGCAGCTCATTAGAGAACACTGAAGCTTTCTTT
CASSSLENTEAFF
>TRBJ2-4|TRBD1|TRBV18|few
TGTGCCAGCTCACCACCGGGGACAGCATTGAAAAACATTCAGTACTTC
CASSPPGTALKNIQYF
>TRBJ1-2|TRBD1|TRBV5-5|few
TGTGCCAGCAGCCCACAGGGGTTTTCGGGCGGCTACACCTTC
CASSPQGFSGGYTF
>TRBJ1-6|NA|TRBV18|NA
TGTGCCAGCTCACCGGACGGGGGCATGAATAATTCACCCCTCCACTTT
CASSPDGGMNNSPLHF
>TRBJ1-1|NA|TRBV19|few
TGTGCCAGTAGTCCCGGCCCCGGAGGCACTGAAGCTTTCTTT
CASSPGPGGTEAFF
>TRBJ2-2|NA|TRBV5-1|few
TGCGCCAGCGGAGGCGGACAGACGAACACCGGGGAGCTGTTTTTT
CASGGGQTNTGELFF
>TRBJ2-5|TRBD2|TRBV7-2|NA
TGTGCCAGCAGCTTAGGTCGTGCTAGCGGAAAAGAGACCCAGTACTTC
CASSLGRASGKETQYF
>TRBJ2-7|NA|TRBV18|few
TGTGCCAGCTCACCACCGGGCAGGGTGTCTGAGCAGTACTTC
CASSPPGRVSEQYF
>TRBJ2-5|NA|TRBV7-9|few
TGTGCCAGCAGCCCACAGGGACTTGAAGAGACCCAGTACTTC
CASSPQGLEETQYF
>TRBJ2-4|TRBD1|TRBV7-2|NA
TGTGCCAGCAGCCCCCTGACAGGGGGAGAGGGCATTCAGTACTTC
CASSPLTGGEGIQYF
>TRBJ2-7|TRBD1|TRBV30|NA
TGTGCCTGTACCCCAGGGACAGGGGCCTACGAGCAGTACTTC
CACTPGTGAYEQYF
>TRBJ2-3|TRBD2|TRBV29-1|few
TGCAGCGTTGAAGATTCGGGGCTAGCGGGAGGCACAGATACGCAGTATTTT
CSVEDSGLAGGTDTQYF
>TRBJ1-3|NA|TRBV11-2|NA
TGTGCCAGCAGCTTAGCAGGTTCTGGAAACACCATATATTTT
CASSLAGSGNTIYF
>TRBJ1-2|TRBD1|TRBV4-2|NA
TGTGCCAGCAGCCCCGACAGGGGAGCTAACTATGGCTACACCTTC
CASSPDRGANYGYTF
>TRBJ2-1|TRBD1|TRBV11-2|few
TGTGCCAGCAGCTTAAATCAGGGGGTACTCTACAATGAGCAGTTCTTC
CASSLNQGVLYNEQFF
>TRBJ2-3|NA|TRBV29-1|NA
TGCAGCTCTATACAAGATACGCAGTATTTT
CSSIQDTQYF
>TRBJ1-4|NA|TRBV6-5|few
TGTGCCAGCAGTTTCGGGACTTCGCTGAATGAAAAACTGTTTTTT
CASSFGTSLNEKLFF
>TRBJ1-2|NA|TRBV5-1|NA
TGCGCCAGCAGCTTTGGGGAGAACTATGGCTACACCTTC
CASSFGENYGYTF
>TRBJ2-3|NA|TRBV25-1|few
TGTGCCAGCAGTCCTGGCACAGATACGCAGTATTTT
CASSPGTDTQYF
>TRBJ2-7|NA|TRBV5-6|few
TGTGCCAGCACGGCCAGGACAGTGAACGAGCAGTACTTC
CASTARTVNEQYF
>TRBJ2-1|NA|TRBV1|NA
TGCACCAGCAGCCAAGGACTAGAGCGGGACAATGAGCAGTTCTTC
CTSSQGLERDNEQFF
>TRBJ2-5|TRBD1|TRBV5-4|few
TGTGCCAGCAGCTTGTCTACACAGGGGCAAGAGACCCAGTACTTC
CASSLSTQGQETQYF
>TRBJ2-1|NA|TRBV18|NA
TGTGCCAGCTCACCACAACAGGCGAAGGATGAGCAGTTCTTC
CASSPQQAKDEQFF
>TRBJ2-7|TRBD2|TRBV9|NA
TGTGCCAGCAGCGCGGGGACTAGCGGCACCTACGAGCAGTACTTC
CASSAGTSGTYEQYF
>TRBJ1-2|NA|TRBV6-6|NA
TGTGCCAGCATCAGAGGGATTAACTATGGCTACACCTTC
CASIRGINYGYTF
>TRBJ2-1|TRBD1|TRBV11-1|NA
TGTGCCAGCAGCTTAGGACAGGGATACTACAATGAGCAGTTCTTC
CASSLGQGYYNEQFF
>TRBJ2-7|NA|TRBV5-1|few
TGCGCCAGCAGCTTGGAGGCAGAGTACGAGCAGTACTTC
CASSLEAEYEQYF
>TRBJ2-1|NA|TRBV4-3|few
TGCGCCAGCAGCCAAGAGGGGAGACAGCAGTTCTTC
CASSQEGRQQFF
>TRBJ2-1|NA|TRBV11-2|NA
TGTGCCAGCAGCCGGAACAGCGGCTCCTACAATGAGCAGTTCTTC
CASSRNSGSYNEQFF
>TRBJ2-5|NA|TRBV7-2|NA
TGTGCCAGCAGCCCACCTTCGGGTCGGGCGGGCCAAGAGACCCAGTACTTC
CASSPPSGRAGQETQYF
>TRBJ2-1|TRBD2|TRBV2|NA
TGTGCCAGCAGTGATAGCGGGGGCTCCTACAATGAGCAGTTCTTC
CASSDSGGSYNEQFF
>TRBJ1-5|TRBD1|TRBV18|NA
TGTGCCAGCTCACCCCCGGGAGGACAGGGTGTAAAACAGCCCCAGCATTTT
CASSPPGGQGVKQPQHF
>TRBJ1-5|NA|TRBV15|NA
TGTGCCACCAGCAGAGATCAGTCGGGATCTCAGCCCCAGCATTTT
CATSRDQSGSQPQHF
>TRBJ2-1|NA|TRBV7-2|few
TGTGCCAGCAGCGTCCGGGACGAATACAATGAGCAGTTCTTC
CASSVRDEYNEQFF
>TRBJ1-2|TRBD1|TRBV6-6|NA
TGTGCCAGCAGCCCTTCCCCGGACAGGGCCCATGGCTACACCTTC
CASSPSPDRAHGYTF
>TRBJ2-3|NA|TRBV9|NA
TGTGCCAGCAGCGTATTAGGGGGTATTGGTCCAGATACGCAGTATTTT
CASSVLGGIGPDTQYF
>TRBJ1-1|TRBD1|TRBV9|NA
TGTGCCAGCAGCTCAGGGGGATGGACTGAAGCTTTCTTT
CASSSGGWTEAFF
>TRBJ1-4|NA|TRBV7-9|few
TGTGCCAGCGCCTTAGGTCTCGGGGATGGTGGTGAAAAACTGTTTTTT
CASALGLGDGGEKLFF
>TRBJ1-4|NA|TRBV2|NA
TGTGCCAGCACAGGGTTCAGTGAAAAACTGTTTTTT
CASTGFSEKLFF
>TRBJ1-6|NA|TRBV4-3|NA
TGCGCCAGCAGCCCAGACAGCCTGATTAATTCACCCCTCCACTTT
CASSPDSLINSPLHF
>TRBJ2-4|NA|TRBV30|few
TGTGCCTGGAGTCTAGGGCAGGGACTAGCCAAAAACATTCAGTACTTC
CAWSLGQGLAKNIQYF
>TRBJ2-7|NA|TRBV4-1|few
TGCGCCAGCAGCCGGGACCGAAACTACGAGCAGTACTTC
CASSRDRNYEQYF
>TRBJ1-5|NA|TRBV5-1|few
TGCGCCAGCAGCTTTGGGGGTAGCAATCAGCCCCAGCATTTT
CASSFGGSNQPQHF
>TRBJ2-7|NA|TRBV5-1|few
TGCGCCAGCAGCTTGGACTACCGGGGGTCCTACGAGCAGTACTTC
CASSLDYRGSYEQYF
>TRBJ2-1|TRBD1|TRBV18|few
TGTGCCAGCTCACCCCCCGGGACAGGGGGTCGGAATGAGCAGTTCTTC
CASSPPGTGGRNEQFF
>TRBJ2-1|TRBD2|TRBV6-5|NA
TGTGCCAGCAGTGCACTAGCGAATGAGCAGTTCTTC
CASSALANEQFF
>TRBJ2-2|TRBD2|TRBV4-3|NA
TGCGCCAGCAGCCAAGAAGGCCAGCGGGGGAACACCGGGGAGCTGTTTTTT
CASSQEGQRGNTGELFF
>TRBJ2-3|NA|TRBV5-4|NA
TGTGCCAGCAGCTTGGACGCGGGGGCTCATCATACGCAGTATTTT
CASSLDAGAHHTQYF
>TRBJ2-7|TRBD1|TRBV14|NA
TGTGCCAGCAGCCTCGGGACAGGGAGTTCCTACGAGCAGTACTTC
CASSLGTGSSYEQYF
>TRBJ2-5|TRBD2|TRBV7-2|few
TGTGCCAGCACCCTAGGACTAGCGGGAGAGACCCAGTACTTC
CASTLGLAGETQYF
>TRBJ2-5|NA|TRBV5-1|few
TGCGCCAGCAGCTTGGTAGGACCCTCACAAGAGACCCAGTACTTC
CASSLVGPSQETQYF
>TRBJ2-1|TRBD2|TRBV10-3|NA
TGTGCCATCAGTAAACCGCCTAGCGGGGGGTCCCTCAATGAGCAGTTCTTC
CAISKPPSGGSLNEQFF